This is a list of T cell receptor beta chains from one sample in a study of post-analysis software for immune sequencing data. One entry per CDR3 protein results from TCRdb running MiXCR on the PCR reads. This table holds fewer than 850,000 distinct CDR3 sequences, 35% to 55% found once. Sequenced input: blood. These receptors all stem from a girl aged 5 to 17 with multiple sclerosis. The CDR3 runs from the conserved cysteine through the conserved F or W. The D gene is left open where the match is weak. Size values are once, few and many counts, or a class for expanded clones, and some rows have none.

CASSYVLGGVQFNEQFF TGTGCCAGCAGTTACGTATTGGGGGGAGTACAGTTCAATGAGCAGTTCTTC TRBJ2-1 17 TRBV6-2/TRBV6-3 . few
CASSWGNALAEAFF TGTGCCAGCAGCTGGGGGAACGCCCTGGCTGAAGCTTTCTTT TRBJ1-1 14 TRBV5-4 . .
CASSTLAPRETQYF TGTGCCAGCAGTACGCTAGCACCTCGTGAGACCCAGTACTTC TRBJ2-5 14 TRBV12-3/TRBV12-4 . few
CASSPESTTNEKLFF TGTGCCAGCAGTCCTGAGAGCACAACTAATGAAAAACTGTTTTTT TRBJ1-4 15 TRBV7-2 . .
CATSDGTDTEAFF TGTGCCACCAGTGATGGGACAGACACTGAAGCTTTCTTT TRBJ1-1 13 TRBV24-1 TRBD1 .
CASSSWGAGNQPQHF TGTGCCAGCAGTTCCTGGGGGGCTGGGAATCAGCCCCAGCATTTT TRBJ1-5 15 TRBV12-3/TRBV12-4 . once
CASSYKQGTILYEQYF TGTGCCAGCAGCTATAAACAGGGGACAATCCTGTACGAGCAGTACTTC TRBJ2-7 16 TRBV12-3/TRBV12-4 TRBD1 .
CSVDGGTDTYEQYF TGCAGCGTTGACGGGGGGACGGATACCTACGAGCAGTACTTC TRBJ2-7 14 TRBV29-1 TRBD2 .
CASSFGAGFAYEQYF TGTGCCAGCAGCTTCGGGGCGGGATTCGCCTACGAGCAGTACTTC TRBJ2-7 15 TRBV5-6 . .
CASSPLLAGVTDTQYF TGTGCCAGCAGTCCGCTACTAGCGGGAGTAACAGATACGCAGTATTTT TRBJ2-3 16 TRBV6-5 TRBD2 .
CASSRGRSTDTQYF TGTGCCAGCTCACGCGGACGGAGCACAGATACGCAGTATTTT TRBJ2-3 14 TRBV18 . few
CASSSIAGVLHEQYF TGTGCCAGCAGCTCAATAGCGGGAGTTCTACACGAGCAGTACTTC TRBJ2-7 15 TRBV21-1 . few
CSVEDNGASTDTQYF TGCAGCGTTGAAGATAACGGGGCCTCCACAGATACGCAGTATTTT TRBJ2-3 15 TRBV29-1 . few
CASSFGLAAYNEQYF TGTGCCAGCAGCTTTGGACTAGCGGCCTACAATGAGCAGTACTTC TRBJ2-5 15 TRBV7-2 TRBD2 .
CASSPSGVSETQYF TGTGCCAGCTCACCATCGGGGGTTTCCGAGACCCAGTACTTC TRBJ2-5 14 TRBV18 . .
CASSLAHRNSPLHF TGTGCCAGCAGTTTAGCGCACAGAAATTCACCCCTCCACTTT TRBJ1-6 14 TRBV12-3/TRBV12-4 . .
CASSYSDSGGDTQYF TGTGCCAGCAGTTACTCAGATTCAGGTGGAGATACGCAGTATTTT TRBJ2-3 15 TRBV27 . .
CSATSGSIYEQYF TGCAGTGCGACTAGCGGGAGTATCTACGAGCAGTACTTC TRBJ2-7 13 TRBV20-1 TRBD2 .
CASSAPGLNYEQYF TGTGCCAGCAGTGCACCGGGACTCAACTACGAGCAGTACTTC TRBJ2-7 14 TRBV28 . .
CASSPPGWAGVSPPDTQYF TGTGCCAGCAGTCCCCCCGGCTGGGCGGGAGTATCCCCGCCAGATACGCAGTATTTT TRBJ2-3 19 TRBV12-3/TRBV12-4 TRBD2 few
CASSLVRTPYEQYF TGTGCCAGCAGCTTAGTGCGGACACCCTACGAGCAGTACTTC TRBJ2-7 14 TRBV7-9 . .
CSVFTGLNYNEQFF TGCAGTGTTTTCACGGGACTGAACTACAATGAGCAGTTCTTC TRBJ2-1 14 TRBV20-1 . few
CSVEDDGRPYNEQFF TGCAGCGTTGAAGATGACGGGAGGCCCTACAATGAGCAGTTCTTC TRBJ2-1 15 TRBV29-1 TRBD2 .
CSTNPGSYNEQFF TGCAGCACCAACCCTGGCTCCTACAATGAGCAGTTCTTC TRBJ2-1 13 TRBV29-1 . few
CASSLFGDPNEKLFF TGTGCCAGCAGCTTATTTGGGGATCCTAATGAAAAACTGTTTTTT TRBJ1-4 15 TRBV7-2 . once